A single sample gave rise to the 25 T cell receptor beta chains below, sequenced in a study of cytomegalovirus exposure and HLA in healthy donors. Data came from immunoSEQ multiplex PCR; TCRdb stores just in-frame clones and leaves some out. The table includes under 400,000 clones, 70% to 90% detected once. The sample consisted of PBMCs. The receptor set was obtained from a young man in good health and CMV-seronegative.

V gene TRBV5-4 combines with J gene TRBJ1-1; tentative D call: TRBD1 (6 bases). V lost 4 bases to trimming and J lost 0 bases, with 13 bases between them. Germline CDR1 reads SGHNT; CDR2 reads YYREEE (reference sequence). CDR3 length equals 15 residues. This CDR3 reads CASSQPDSLNTEAFF. In DNA, the CDR3 is TGTGCCAGCAGCCAACCGGACAGTCTGAACACTGAAGCTTTCTTT.

The chain carries TRBV9 and TRBJ2-1; 7 bases fit TRBD2. The germline gives CDR1 SGDLS, CDR2 YYNGEE. CDR3 length: 17 residues. Unmatched junction bases numbered 13, after V lost 0 bases and J lost 7 bases. CDR3 in amino acids: CASSVGGRAGRQNEQFF. CDR3 coding DNA: TGTGCCAGCAGCGTAGGTGGTCGAGCGGGGAGACAAAATGAGCAGTTCTTC. Looking up the rest from reference TRBV9 and TRBJ2-1 gives the full variable domain: DSGVTQTPKHLITATGQRVTLRCSPRSGDLSVYWYQQSLDQGLQFLIQYYNGEERAKGNILERFSAQQFPDLHSELNLSSLELGDSALYFCASSVGGRAGRQNEQFFGPGTRLTVL.

The genes are TRBV7-9 and TRBJ2-2, with a tentative D call TRBD2 (5 bases). CDR1 SEHNR and CDR2 FQNEAQ come from the germline V gene (reference sequence). CDR3 length: 17 residues. Trimming took 1 base from V and 0 from J, leaving 12 bases between them. DNA of the CDR3: TGTGCCAGCAGCTTAGTTCGGGGTGCGGCGAACACCGGGGAGCTGTTTTTT. It translates to CASSLVRGAANTGELFF.

The chain combines TRBV6-1 with TRBJ1-5; 10 bases fit TRBD1. Trimming at V came to 2 bases and at J to 5 bases, leaving 3 bases not matched to a gene. CDR3 length equals 15 residues. Germline V CDR1 and CDR2: MNHNS, SASEGT. The CDR3 DNA reads as TGTGCCAGCAGTGAATTGGGACAGGGGTATCAGCCCCAGCATTTT. Its protein is CASSELGQGYQPQHF.

V and J are TRBV5-4 and TRBJ2-7; 13 nucleotides agree with TRBD2. The germline V gene has CDR1 SGHNT and CDR2 YYREEE (reference sequence). The CDR3 length is 16 residues. V dropped 5 bases and J dropped 3; count of bases not matched to a gene: 8. This CDR3 is CASSSGTSGENYEQYF. CDR3 DNA: TGTGCCAGCAGTTCGGGGACTAGCGGGGAAAACTACGAGCAGTACTTC. Variable domain in full (rest from reference TRBV5-4 and TRBJ2-7): ETGVTQSPTHLIKTRGQQVTLRCSSQSGHNTVSWYQQALGQGPQFIFQYYREEENGRGNFPPRFSGLQFPNYSSELNVNALELDDSALYLCASSSGTSGENYEQYFGPGTRLTVT.

The CDR3 loop is CASSIGGGTYNEQFF. CDR3 nucleotide sequence: TGTGCCAGTAGTATAGGGGGGGGTACTTACAATGAGCAGTTCTTC. The chain uses TRBV19 and TRBJ2-1; 7 bases are a match to TRBD2. CDR1 is LNHDA and CDR2 is SQIVND in the germline V gene (reference sequence). V shed 1 base, J shed 4 bases, and the junction held 4 bases outside the gene matches. The CDR3 has 15 amino acids. Full variable domain (missing parts from reference TRBV19 and TRBJ2-1): DGGITQSPKYLFRKEGQNVTLSCEQNLNHDAMYWYRQDPGQGLRLIYYSQIVNDFQKGDIAEGYSVSREKKESFPLTVTSAQKNPTAFYLCASSIGGGTYNEQFFGPGTRLTVL.

The chain carries TRBV6-6 and TRBJ2-7; perhaps TRBD1 as D (6 bases). CDR3 size: 15 residues. Trimming took 9 bases from V and 3 from J, leaving 21 bases between them. Germline CDR1 and CDR2: MNHNY and SVGAGI (reference sequence). The CDR3 reads CASRKGQQRNYEQYF. The CDR3 bases are TGTGCCAGTAGAAAAGGACAGCAACGAAACTACGAGCAGTACTTC.

The rearrangement joins TRBV27 to TRBJ1-4, with D maybe TRBD1 (5 bases). V was pared by 0 bases and J by 7 bases, with 15 bases between. The CDR3 is 16 residues long. Germline V CDR1 and CDR2: MNHEY, SMNVEV (reference sequence). This CDR3 reads CASSLSVREYSEKLFF. As DNA, the CDR3 is TGTGCCAGCAGTTTATCAGTCAGGGAATACAGTGAAAAACTGTTTTTT.

The chain is built from TRBV7-2 and TRBJ2-5; D is unclear. V was cut by 4 bases and J by 1 base, with 7 bases left in between. CDR1 and CDR2 (germline): SGHTA, FQGNSA. CDR3 size: 13 residues. The CDR3 sequence: CASSYEAQETQYF. CDR3 in DNA: TGTGCCAGCAGCTATGAGGCCCAAGAGACCCAGTACTTC. Full variable domain (rest looked up from reference TRBV7-2 and TRBJ2-5): GAGVSQSPSNKVTEKGKDVELRCDPISGHTALYWYRQSLGQGLEFLIYFQGNSAPDKSGLPSDRFSAERTGGSVSTLTIQRTQQEDSAVYLCASSYEAQETQYFGPGTRLLVL.

This chain links TRBV7-9 with TRBJ2-1; 10 bases match TRBD1. This CDR3 contains 16 residues. The V gene's germline CDR1 is SEHNR and CDR2 FQNEAQ (reference sequence). The V and J ends lost 4 bases and 3 bases, in that order; junction bases with no gene match: 6. This CDR3 is CASSSPGTGVYNEQFF. The CDR3, as DNA: TGTGCCAGCAGCTCGCCCGGGACAGGGGTCTACAATGAGCAGTTCTTC.

The V and J genes are TRBV6-1 and TRBJ1-4, with TRBD1 matching over 7 bases. J was trimmed by 2 bases and V by 2 bases; bases with no gene match: 8. CDR3 size: 17 residues. Germline V CDR1 and CDR2: MNHNS, SASEGT. The chain's CDR3 is CASSEYRGRSTNEKLFF. The CDR3 DNA is TGTGCCAGCAGTGAATACAGGGGCCGGAGCACTAATGAAAAACTGTTTTTT.

This chain uses TRBV19 with TRBJ1-5, with 7 bases matching TRBD1. CDR1 and CDR2 from the germline V gene are LNHDA and SQIVND (reference sequence). Unmatched junction bases numbered 8, after V lost 0 bases and J lost 0 bases. The CDR3 runs to 18 residues. As DNA, the CDR3 is TGTGCCAGTAGTATAGACGGAACAGGGGCCCATAGCAATCAGCCCCAGCATTTT. This codes for CASSIDGTGAHSNQPQHF. Based on the CDR3 plus reference TRBV19 and TRBJ1-5, the full variable domain is DGGITQSPKYLFRKEGQNVTLSCEQNLNHDAMYWYRQDPGQGLRLIYYSQIVNDFQKGDIAEGYSVSREKKESFPLTVTSAQKNPTAFYLCASSIDGTGAHSNQPQHFGDGTRLSIL.

This clone has just one count. The chain employs TRBV19 and TRBJ2-7, with TRBD1 identical over 7 bases. The junction had 6 bases not matched to a gene; V was cut back by 10 bases and J by 0 bases. CDR3 length equals 13 residues. In germline, CDR1 is LNHDA, CDR2 SQIVND (reference sequence). The CDR3 DNA is TGTGCCACCTGGGACAGCCTCTCCTACGAGCAGTACTTC. Translated, it gives CATWDSLSYEQYF.

This chain connects TRBV19 to TRBJ2-1, with TRBD2 as a possible D gene (6 bases). With 7 bases removed from V and 8 bases from J, the gap between germline ends came to 18 bases. CDR1 and CDR2 (germline): LNHDA, SQIVND (reference sequence). CDR3 size: 14 residues. Here the CDR3 reads CASTTGLLGDEQFF. The CDR3 DNA sequence: TGTGCCAGTACAACGGGACTCCTGGGCGATGAGCAGTTCTTC.

The J gene is TRBJ2-5, the V gene TRBV27; D is possibly TRBD2 (7 bases). V lost 3 bases and J lost 5, with 10 bases in between. Per germline, CDR1 MNHEY and CDR2 SMNVEV (reference sequence). CDR3 size: 13 residues. The CDR3 here is CASSFRGGETQYF. The CDR3 DNA reads as TGTGCCAGCAGTTTCAGGGGAGGGGAGACCCAGTACTTC.

The chain carries TRBV7-2 and TRBJ2-3; unclear D gene. The V end lost 4 bases, the J end lost 2 bases, and 10 bases lay between the germline ends. This CDR3 has 14 amino acids. Germline lookup yields CDR1 SGHTA and CDR2 FQGNSA. The DNA for the CDR3 is TGTGCCAGCAGCTCCCCGGTATCCACAGATACGCAGTATTTT. Translating it yields CASSSPVSTDTQYF.

The chain has TRBV5-6 and TRBJ2-7, with 9 bases that match TRBD1. The trim removed 4 bases at V and 6 bases at J, leaving 8 bases unmatched. Per germline, CDR1 SGHDT and CDR2 YYEEEE. The length of the CDR3 is 14 residues. The CDR3, as DNA: TGTGCCAGCAGCCCGGGGACAGGGTCGGCCGAGCAGTACTTC. Its protein is CASSPGTGSAEQYF.

The chain joins TRBV19 to TRBJ2-1; 9 bases agree with TRBD2. The CDR3 consists of 14 residues. Trimming at V came to 2 bases and at J to 7 bases, leaving 3 bases not matched to a gene. Germline CDR1 and CDR2: LNHDA and SQIVND (reference sequence). CDR3 residues: CASSIQRGVNEQFF. The DNA of the CDR3 is TGTGCCAGTAGTATACAGCGGGGGGTAAATGAGCAGTTCTTC.

CDR3 nucleotide sequence: TGTGCCAGCAGCCTAGCGGGGGGGATGTCAGAGACCCAGTACTTC. This translates into CASSLAGGMSETQYF. This chain links TRBV5-6 with TRBJ2-5; 12 nucleotides match TRBD2. This CDR3 comprises 15 residues. J lost 4 bases, V lost 4 bases, and 5 bases had no gene match. Germline CDR1 SGHDT, CDR2 YYEEEE. The full variable domain, in which reference TRBV5-6 and TRBJ2-5 provide the parts outside the CDR3, is DAGVTQSPTHLIKTRGQQVTLRCSPKSGHDTVSWYQQALGQGPQFIFQYYEEEERQRGNFPDRFSGHQFPNYSSELNVNALLLGDSALYLCASSLAGGMSETQYFGPGTRLLVL.

About this clone: Different DNA sequences within this sample yield the same CDR3. V and J are TRBV18 and TRBJ1-1, with TRBD1 matching over 8 bases. The CDR3 consists of 14 residues. The ends lost 6 bases at V and 4 bases at J; junction bases unmatched: 7. CDR1 KGHSH and CDR2 LQKENI come from the germline V gene. CDR3 coding DNA: TGTGCCAGCTCGCCAACAGGGGGATCCACTGAAGCTTTCTTT. It specifies CASSPTGGSTEAFF.

V and J are TRBV11-3 and TRBJ2-7, with TRBD2 as a possible D gene (7 bases). The germline V and J ends were trimmed by 5 bases and 3 bases, with 17 bases remaining between them. This CDR3 contains 15 residues. The V gene's germline CDR1 is SGHNT and CDR2 YENEEA. CDR3 nucleotides: TGTGCCAGCAGCCGTAGGGGGGGGGCCATCTACGAGCAGTACTTC. Amino acids: CASSRRGGAIYEQYF.

This clone came up a few times. The J gene is TRBJ1-2, the V gene TRBV4-1, with D perhaps TRBD1 (6 bases). Trimming stripped 0 bases from V and 8 bases from J, with 16 bases between. This CDR3 contains 15 residues. The germline CDR1 and CDR2 sequences are MGHRA and YSYEKL. The CDR3 reads CASSQEKTGLAGYTF. For the CDR3, the DNA is TGCGCCAGCAGCCAAGAAAAAACAGGGTTGGCGGGCTACACCTTC.

The CDR3 loop is CASSLVGADTQYF. The CDR3 nucleotides are TGTGCCAGCAGCTTAGTAGGGGCGGATACGCAGTATTTT. This sequence joins TRBV7-8 and TRBJ2-3; the D gene is possibly TRBD1 (5 bases). Trimming took off 1 base at V and 6 bases at J, with 8 bases between the two ends. The CDR3 totals 13 residues. Germline loops: CDR1 SGHVS, CDR2 FQNEAQ. The full variable domain, rest sourced from reference TRBV7-8 and TRBJ2-3, is GAGVSQSPRYKVAKRGQDVALRCDPISGHVSLFWYQQALGQGPEFLTYFQNEAQLDKSGLPSDRFFAERPEGSVSTLKIQRTQQEDSAVYLCASSLVGADTQYFGPGTRLTVL.

The gene calls are TRBV6-5 and TRBJ2-5; 8 bases line up with TRBD2. V shed 5 bases and J 4 bases; nucleotides not matched to a gene: 3. The CDR3 totals 13 residues. Germline CDR1 reads MNHEY; CDR2 reads SVGAGI. The CDR3 nucleotides read TGTGCCAGCAGTCGCGGGGGGATAGAGACCCAGTACTTC. This translates into CASSRGGIETQYF.

The chain uses TRBV11-1 and TRBJ2-5; 7 nucleotides match TRBD1. The CDR3 is 14 residues long. Germline-derived CDR1 and CDR2 are SGHAT and FQDESV (reference sequence). The trim removed 4 bases at V and 5 bases at J, leaving 7 bases unmatched. The CDR3 sequence: CASSSLTGRETQYF. The CDR3 DNA follows: TGTGCCAGCAGCTCTCTGACAGGGCGGGAGACCCAGTACTTC.